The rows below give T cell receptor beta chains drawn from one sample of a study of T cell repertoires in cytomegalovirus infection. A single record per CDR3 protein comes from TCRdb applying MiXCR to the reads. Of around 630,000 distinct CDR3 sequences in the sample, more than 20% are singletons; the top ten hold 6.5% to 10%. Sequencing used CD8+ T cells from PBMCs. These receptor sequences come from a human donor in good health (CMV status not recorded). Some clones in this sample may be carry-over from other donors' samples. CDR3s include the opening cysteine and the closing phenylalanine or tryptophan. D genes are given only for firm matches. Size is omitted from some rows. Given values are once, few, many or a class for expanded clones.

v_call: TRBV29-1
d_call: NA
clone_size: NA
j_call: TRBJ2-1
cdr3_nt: TGCAGCGTTGCGTCTGGGGGGTATGAGCAGTTCTTC
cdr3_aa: CSVASGGYEQFF

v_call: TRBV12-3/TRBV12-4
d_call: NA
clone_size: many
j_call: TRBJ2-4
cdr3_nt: TGTGCCAGCACCAAGGTGACAGATTTAGACATTCAGTACTTC
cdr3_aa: CASTKVTDLDIQYF

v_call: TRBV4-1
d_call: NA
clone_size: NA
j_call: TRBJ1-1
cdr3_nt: TGCGCCAGCAGCTACCTCGTCACAGGGAGGGGGACTGAAGCTTTCTTT
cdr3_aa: CASSYLVTGRGTEAFF

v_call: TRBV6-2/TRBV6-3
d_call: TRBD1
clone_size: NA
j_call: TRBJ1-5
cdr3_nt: TGTGCCAGCAGCTGGGGACAGGGATGGCAGCCCCAGCATTTT
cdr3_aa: CASSWGQGWQPQHF

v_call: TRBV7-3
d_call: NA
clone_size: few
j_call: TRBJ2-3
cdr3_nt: TGTGCCAGCAGCCTCCTTGGGGAGGGGGATACAGATACGCAGTATTTT
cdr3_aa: CASSLLGEGDTDTQYF

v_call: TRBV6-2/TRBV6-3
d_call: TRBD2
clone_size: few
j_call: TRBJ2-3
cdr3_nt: TGTGCCAGCAGTCCGCTGAAGCGGGGGGGTAGCACAGATACGCAGTATTTT
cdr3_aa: CASSPLKRGGSTDTQYF

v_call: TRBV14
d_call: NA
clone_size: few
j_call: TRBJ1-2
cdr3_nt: TGTGCCAGCAGCCAAGATGAACTTCTTGGAGACTATGGCTACACCTTC
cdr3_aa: CASSQDELLGDYGYTF

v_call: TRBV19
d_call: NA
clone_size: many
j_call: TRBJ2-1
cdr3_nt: TGTGCCAGTAGCGGGGGACGATATAATGAGCAGTTCTTC
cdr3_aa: CASSGGRYNEQFF

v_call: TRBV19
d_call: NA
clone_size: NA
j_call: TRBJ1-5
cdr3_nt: TGTACCAGCCTCGCGGGGTTCAATCAGCCCCAGCATTTT
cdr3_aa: CTSLAGFNQPQHF

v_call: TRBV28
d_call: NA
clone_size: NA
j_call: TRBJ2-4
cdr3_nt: TGTGCCAGCAGTCCTACAGGGGAGGACATTCAGTACTTC
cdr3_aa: CASSPTGEDIQYF

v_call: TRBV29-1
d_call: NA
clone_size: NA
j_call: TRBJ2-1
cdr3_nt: TGCAGCGTTGAAGGGGCCACCTACAATGAGCAGTTCTTC
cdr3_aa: CSVEGATYNEQFF

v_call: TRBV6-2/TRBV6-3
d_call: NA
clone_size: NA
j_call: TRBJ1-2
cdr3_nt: TGTGCCATCCAAGACAGCTTCTCTGGCTACACCTTC
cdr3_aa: CAIQDSFSGYTF

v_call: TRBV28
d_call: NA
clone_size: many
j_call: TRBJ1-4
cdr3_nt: TGTGCCAGCAGTTCGCGGACAGTAAATAATGAAAAACTGTTTTTT
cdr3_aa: CASSSRTVNNEKLFF

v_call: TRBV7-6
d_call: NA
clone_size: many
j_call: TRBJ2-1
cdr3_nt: TGTGCCAGCAGCCCCGGAGGGTATGAGCAGTTCTTC
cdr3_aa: CASSPGGYEQFF

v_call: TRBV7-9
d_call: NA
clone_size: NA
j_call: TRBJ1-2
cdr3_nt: TGTGCCAGCAAGGAGACTAACTATGGCTACACCTTC
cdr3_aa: CASKETNYGYTF

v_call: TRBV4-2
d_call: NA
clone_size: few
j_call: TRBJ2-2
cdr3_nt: TGTGCCAGCAGCCAAGTTTTACGGGACACACCATTGCAAGCGAACACCGGGGAGCTGTTTTTT
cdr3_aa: CASSQVLRDTPLQANTGELFF

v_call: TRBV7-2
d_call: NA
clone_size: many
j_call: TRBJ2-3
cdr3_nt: TGTGCCAGCAGCTCCTCAACCTCAGTGGGGACGGCGACAGATACGCAGTATTTT
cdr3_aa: CASSSSTSVGTATDTQYF

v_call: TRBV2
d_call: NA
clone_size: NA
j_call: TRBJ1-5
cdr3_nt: TGTGCCAGCAGTGAATGGAGAAATCAGCCCCAGCATTTT
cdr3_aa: CASSEWRNQPQHF

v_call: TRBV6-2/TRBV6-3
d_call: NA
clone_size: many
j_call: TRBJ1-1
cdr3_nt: TGTGCCAGCAGCCCCCTTGGGATCCCTGAAGCTTTCTTT
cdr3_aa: CASSPLGIPEAFF

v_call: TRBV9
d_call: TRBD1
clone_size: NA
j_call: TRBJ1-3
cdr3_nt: TGTGCCAGCAGCTCGTACAGGGGCCTCTCTGGAAACACCATATATTTT
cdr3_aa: CASSSYRGLSGNTIYF

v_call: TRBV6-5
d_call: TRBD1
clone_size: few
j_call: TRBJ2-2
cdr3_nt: TGTGCCAGCAGTACCTGGACAGGGATAAACACCGGGGAGCTGTTTTTT
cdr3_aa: CASSTWTGINTGELFF

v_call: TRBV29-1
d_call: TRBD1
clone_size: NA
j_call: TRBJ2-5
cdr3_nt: TGCAGCTTCCTCACAGGGGCCCCCCAAGAGACCCAGTACTTC
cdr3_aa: CSFLTGAPQETQYF

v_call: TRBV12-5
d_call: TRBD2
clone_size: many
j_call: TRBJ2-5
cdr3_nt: TGTGCTAGTGGTCCTGGGACTAGCGGGGGAGTAAAAGAGACCCAGTACTTC
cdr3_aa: CASGPGTSGGVKETQYF

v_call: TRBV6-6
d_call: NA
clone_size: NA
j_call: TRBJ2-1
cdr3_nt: TGTGCCGGCGGGTACTCGCAGTTCTTC
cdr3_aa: CAGGYSQFF

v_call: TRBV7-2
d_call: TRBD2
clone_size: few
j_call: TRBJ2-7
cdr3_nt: TGTGCCAGCAGCCCAGCGGGCGGGGGTACCTACGAGCAGTACTTC
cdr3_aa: CASSPAGGGTYEQYF

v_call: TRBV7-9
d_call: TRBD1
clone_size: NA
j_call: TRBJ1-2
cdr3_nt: TGTACCAGCAGCTCCGGGACAGGGTATGGCTACACCTTC
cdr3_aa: CTSSSGTGYGYTF

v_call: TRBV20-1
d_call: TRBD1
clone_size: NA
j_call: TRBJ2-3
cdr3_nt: TGCAGTGCCACCGGGACAGGGGGCGCAGATACGCAGTATTTT
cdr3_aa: CSATGTGGADTQYF

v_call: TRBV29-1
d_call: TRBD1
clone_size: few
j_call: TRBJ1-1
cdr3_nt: TGCAGCGTCTTTCCGACAGGGATGAACACTGAAGCTTTCTTT
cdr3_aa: CSVFPTGMNTEAFF

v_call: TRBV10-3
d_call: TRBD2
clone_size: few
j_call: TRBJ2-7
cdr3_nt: TGTGCCATCAGTGAAAGCGGGGGGCGGTACGAGCAGTACTTC
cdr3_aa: CAISESGGRYEQYF

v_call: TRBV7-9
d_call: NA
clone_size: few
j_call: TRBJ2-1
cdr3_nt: TGTGCCAGCAGCTTCGCGAGTTCCGACAATGAGCAGTTCTTC
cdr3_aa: CASSFASSDNEQFF

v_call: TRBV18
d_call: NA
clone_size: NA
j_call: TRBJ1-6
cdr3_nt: TGTGCCAGCTCACCCTCCTCAGGGACGTCAGAATCACCCCTCCACTTT
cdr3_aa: CASSPSSGTSESPLHF

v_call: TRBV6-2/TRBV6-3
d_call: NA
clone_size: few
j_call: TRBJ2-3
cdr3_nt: TGTGCCAGCGGGGGGTTCACAGATACGCAGTATTTT
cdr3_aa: CASGGFTDTQYF

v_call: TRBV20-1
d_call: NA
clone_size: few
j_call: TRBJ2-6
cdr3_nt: TGCAGTGCTATCCTACAGGATGACTCTGGGGCCAACGTCCTGACTTTC
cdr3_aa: CSAILQDDSGANVLTF

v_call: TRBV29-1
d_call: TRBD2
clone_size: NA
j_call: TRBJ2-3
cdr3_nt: TGCAGCTTTGAGGCCCTAGCGGGGGATGCTAGCACAGATACGCAGTATTTT
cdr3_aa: CSFEALAGDASTDTQYF

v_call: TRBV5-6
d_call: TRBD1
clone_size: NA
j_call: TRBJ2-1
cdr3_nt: TGTGCCAGCAGCTTGGGTCGCCGACAGGGGTCTGAGCAGTTCTTC
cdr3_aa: CASSLGRRQGSEQFF

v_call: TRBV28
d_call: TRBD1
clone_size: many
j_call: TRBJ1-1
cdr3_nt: TGTGCCAGCGTCCCCGGGACAGCGAACACTGAAGCTTTCTTT
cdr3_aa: CASVPGTANTEAFF

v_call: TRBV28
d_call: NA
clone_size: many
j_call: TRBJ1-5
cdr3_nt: TGTGCCAGCAGTCCGCCCACCGGCAGAAGAGGTAAAAGTAGTCAGCCCCAGCATTTT
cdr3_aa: CASSPPTGRRGKSSQPQHF

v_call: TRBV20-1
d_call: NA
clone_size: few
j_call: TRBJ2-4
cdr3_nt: TGCAGTGCACGGGACCGACTCAAAAACATTCAGTACTTC
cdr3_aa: CSARDRLKNIQYF

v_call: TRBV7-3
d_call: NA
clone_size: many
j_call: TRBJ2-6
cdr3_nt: TGTGCCAGCAGCAATTACCTCGGGACAATATCTGGGGCCAACGTCCTGACTTTC
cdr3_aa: CASSNYLGTISGANVLTF

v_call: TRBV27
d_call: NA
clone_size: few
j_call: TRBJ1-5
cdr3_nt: TGTGCCAGCAGTTTGCGGGGGGCGAGGGGTGCAAATCAGCCCCAGCATTTT
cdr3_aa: CASSLRGARGANQPQHF

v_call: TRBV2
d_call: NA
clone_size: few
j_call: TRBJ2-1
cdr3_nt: TGTGCCAGCAGGGAGTCCGACAATGAGCAGTTCTTC
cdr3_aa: CASRESDNEQFF

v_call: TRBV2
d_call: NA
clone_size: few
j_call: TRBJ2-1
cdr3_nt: TGTGCCATCTCTTGGGGATCCGGCAATGAGCAGTTCTTC
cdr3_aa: CAISWGSGNEQFF

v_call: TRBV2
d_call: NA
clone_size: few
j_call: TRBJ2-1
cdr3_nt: TGTGCCTCTAAGGGGGGAATCCTTGTCAATGAGCAGTTCTTC
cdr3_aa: CASKGGILVNEQFF

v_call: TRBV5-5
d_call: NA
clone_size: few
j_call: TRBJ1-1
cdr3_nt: TGTGCCAGCAGACGTTGGGCGGGGGCCCCTGAAGCTTTCTTT
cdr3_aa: CASRRWAGAPEAFF

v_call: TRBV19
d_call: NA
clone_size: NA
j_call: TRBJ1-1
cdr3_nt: TGTGCCAGTAGTATCGACGTTATGAACACTGAAGCTTTCTTT
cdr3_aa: CASSIDVMNTEAFF

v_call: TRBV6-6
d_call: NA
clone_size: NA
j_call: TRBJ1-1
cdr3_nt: TGTGCCAGCAGTGCCGACAGGCAGGAAGCTTTCTTT
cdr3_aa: CASSADRQEAFF

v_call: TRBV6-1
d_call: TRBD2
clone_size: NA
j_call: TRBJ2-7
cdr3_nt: TGTGCCAGCAGTCCCGTCGGGGGGAGAGCCTACGAGCAGTACTTC
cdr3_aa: CASSPVGGRAYEQYF

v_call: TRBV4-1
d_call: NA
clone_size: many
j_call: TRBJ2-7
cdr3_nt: TGCGCCAGCAGCCAAGTTGAGGGTGGAGGCTACGAGCAGTACTTC
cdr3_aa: CASSQVEGGGYEQYF

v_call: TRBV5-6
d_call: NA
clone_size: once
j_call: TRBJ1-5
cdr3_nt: TGTGCCAGCAGCTTGCCGTACGGAAACACAGATACGCAGCATTTT
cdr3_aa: CASSLPYGNTDTQHF

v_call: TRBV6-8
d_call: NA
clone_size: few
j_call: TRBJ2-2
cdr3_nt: TGTGCCAGCAGTTACTCGAGGAGACAGGTTGCGAACACCGGGGAGCTGTTTTTT
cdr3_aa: CASSYSRRQVANTGELFF

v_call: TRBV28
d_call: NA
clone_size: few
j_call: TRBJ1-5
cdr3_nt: TGTGCCAGCAGTTTACGGGGCACAATTGGAAGTCAGCCCCAGCATTTT
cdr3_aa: CASSLRGTIGSQPQHF

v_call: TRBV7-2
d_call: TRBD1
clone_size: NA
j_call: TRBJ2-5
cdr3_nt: TGTGCCAGCACCACCCCCGGGACAGATTGCCAGTACTTC
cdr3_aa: CASTTPGTDCQYF

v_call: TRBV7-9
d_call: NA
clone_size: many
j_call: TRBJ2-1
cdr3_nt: TGTGCCAGCAGTAGTGATGTCGGGTTGGCGGATGAGCAGTTCTTC
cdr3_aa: CASSSDVGLADEQFF

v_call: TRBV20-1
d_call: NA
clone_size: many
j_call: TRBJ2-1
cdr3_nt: TGCAGTGCTAGGGGGGGTAGCTCCTACAATGAGCAGTTCTTC
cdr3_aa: CSARGGSSYNEQFF

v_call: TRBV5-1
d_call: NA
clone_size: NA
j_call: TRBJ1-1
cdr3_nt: TGCGCCAGCAGCTGGGGCAGGACTTTGAACACTGAAGCTTTCTTT
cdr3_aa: CASSWGRTLNTEAFF